Shown below are 16 T cell receptor beta chains from a single sample sequenced in a study of a mutant IDH1 vaccine in newly diagnosed glioma. No cognate antigen is known for these TCRs. Time point specified: week 23, last vaccination. Each dose delivered 300 ug of mutant IDH1 20-mer peptide subcutaneously with imiquimod. Profiling relied on immunoSEQ multiplex PCR, and the TCRdb table lists in-frame clones only, not all of them. The table includes 43,000 or so clones, around 84% detected once. The material sequenced was PBMCs, taken from a glioma patient whose treatment included an IDH1 peptide vaccine. The receptors derive from a woman younger than 35 with glioma. Some clones in this sample may be carry-over from other donors' samples.

The V and J genes are TRBV7-8 and TRBJ2-7, with 14 bases lining up with TRBD2. V trimming: 0 bases; J trimming: 9 bases; junction bases outside the gene matches: 10. CDR1 and CDR2 (germline): SGHVS, FQNEAQ. The CDR3 is 17 amino acids. The CDR3 reads CASSLALRLAGGGGQYF. The DNA of the CDR3 is TGTGCCAGCAGCTTAGCCCTAAGACTAGCGGGAGGGGGTGGGCAGTACTTC.

This rearrangement joins TRBV27 to TRBJ2-3; TRBD1 is a possible D gene (5 bases). This CDR3 comprises 14 residues. Deletions cut 0 bases from V and 4 bases from J, with 8 bases between. Germline CDR1 is MNHEY and CDR2 is SMNVEV (reference sequence). CDR3 sequence (DNA): TGTGCCAGCAGTTTATCGGGGCGAGCAGATACGCAGTATTTT. Translated: CASSLSGRADTQYF.

The CDR3 is CASGQGGPKQETQYF. The CDR3 region has the DNA TGTGCTAGTGGGCAGGGGGGCCCGAAACAAGAGACCCAGTACTTC. The chain employs TRBV12-5 and TRBJ2-5, with D perhaps TRBD1 (7 bases). The germline V gene has CDR1 LGHNT and CDR2 FRNRAP. Trimming shortened V by 6 bases and J by 2 bases, and 16 bases separated the two germline ends. The CDR3 is made up of 15 amino acids. Drawing the rest from reference TRBV12-5 and TRBJ2-5, the complete variable domain is DARVTQTPRHKVTEMGQEVTMRCQPILGHNTVFWYRQTMMQGLELLAYFRNRAPLDDSGMPKDRFSAEMPDATLATLKIQPSEPRDSAVYFCASGQGGPKQETQYFGPGTRLLVL.

J is TRBJ1-2 and V is TRBV27, with 7 bases aligning to TRBD1. Trimming took 5 bases from V and 8 from J; bases not matched to a gene: 5. The CDR3 covers 12 residues. The germline gives CDR1 MNHEY, CDR2 SMNVEV (reference sequence). Written as DNA, the CDR3 is TGTGCCAGCAGTGATACAGGGGTAGGCTACACCTTC. It encodes CASSDTGVGYTF.

The chain couples TRBV27 to TRBJ2-1; possibly TRBD1 or TRBD2 for D (5 bases each). The CDR3 totals 14 residues. Germline CDR1 reads MNHEY; CDR2 reads SMNVEV (reference sequence). The V gene lost 3 bases and the J gene lost 0 bases, with 6 bases spanning the gap. CDR3 nucleotide sequence: TGTGCCAGCAGTTTGAGGGGCTCCTACAATGAGCAGTTCTTC. The encoded protein is CASSLRGSYNEQFF.

The CDR3 protein is CASSKGNQPQHF. DNA for the CDR3: TGTGCCAGCAGTAAAGGCAATCAGCCCCAGCATTTT. The rearrangement links TRBV11-2 to TRBJ1-5, with D hard to call. The CDR3 is 12 residues long. V lost 6 bases and J 2 bases, leaving 5 bases between the germline ends. Germline values: CDR1 SGHAT, CDR2 FQNNGV.

This clone was seen a few times. This chain connects TRBV9 to TRBJ1-1; TRBD1 aligns across 9 bases. The germline V gene encodes CDR1 SGDLS and CDR2 YYNGEE. V shed 7 bases, J shed 3 bases, and the junction held 4 bases outside the gene matches. CDR3 length: 13 amino acids. For the CDR3, the DNA is TGTGCCAGCGGACAGGGGATCGACACTGAAGCTTTCTTT. It yields the protein CASGQGIDTEAFF. The full variable domain, rest sourced from reference TRBV9 and TRBJ1-1, is DSGVTQTPKHLITATGQRVTLRCSPRSGDLSVYWYQQSLDQGLQFLIQYYNGEERAKGNILERFSAQQFPDLHSELNLSSLELGDSALYFCASGQGIDTEAFFGQGTRLTVV.

This clone was recorded only once. The rearrangement joins TRBV11-2 to TRBJ2-7; TRBD1 aligns across 7 bases. CDR1 is SGHAT and CDR2 is FQNNGV in the germline V gene. J lost 6 bases, V lost 6 bases, and 5 bases had no gene match. This CDR3 comprises 12 residues. In nucleotides, the CDR3 is TGTGCCAGCAGTTTGGACAGGCGCGAGCAGTACTTC. Translated: CASSLDRREQYF.

J is TRBJ1-4 and V is TRBV5-6; D unresolved. V was trimmed by 0 bases and J by 8 bases, leaving 11 bases between them. Germline V gives CDR1 SGHDT, CDR2 YYEEEE. There are 14 residues in the CDR3. DNA for the CDR3: TGTGCCAGCAGCTTGGTAGGCGGTACCGAAAAACTGTTTTTT. Protein product: CASSLVGGTEKLFF. Supplemented by reference TRBV5-6 and TRBJ1-4, the full variable domain reads DAGVTQSPTHLIKTRGQQVTLRCSPKSGHDTVSWYQQALGQGPQFIFQYYEEEERQRGNFPDRFSGHQFPNYSSELNVNALLLGDSALYLCASSLVGGTEKLFFGSGTQLSVL.

This clone was detected once. The CDR3 loop is CASSPRGTGELFF. The DNA of the CDR3 is TGTGCCAGCAGCCCACGGGGAACCGGGGAGCTGTTTTTT. The rearrangement uses TRBV5-6 and TRBJ2-2; TRBD2 might be the D (5 bases). From germline, CDR1 is SGHDT and CDR2 YYEEEE. V was trimmed by 4 bases and J by 5 bases, leaving 9 bases between them. The CDR3 totals 13 residues.

This chain links TRBV19 with TRBJ1-2; D remains ambiguous. This CDR3 is built from 12 residues. The germline V gene has CDR1 LNHDA and CDR2 SQIVND (reference sequence). V was trimmed by 7 bases and J by 4 bases, leaving 10 bases between them. The CDR3 DNA is TGTGCCAGTAAGATCGGGAGCTATGGCTACACCTTC. This sequence encodes CASKIGSYGYTF. The whole variable domain, remainder taken from reference TRBV19 and TRBJ1-2, is DGGITQSPKYLFRKEGQNVTLSCEQNLNHDAMYWYRQDPGQGLRLIYYSQIVNDFQKGDIAEGYSVSREKKESFPLTVTSAQKNPTAFYLCASKIGSYGYTFGSGTRLTVV.

This sequence joins TRBV15 and TRBJ2-3; D possibly matches TRBD1 or TRBD2 (6 bases each). V was clipped by 9 bases and J by 2 bases, with 18 bases between them. Germline lookup yields CDR1 LNHNV and CDR2 YYDKDF (reference sequence). This CDR3 has 15 residues. CDR3 region: CATAEYRGPTDTQYF. The CDR3 DNA reads as TGTGCCACGGCGGAGTATCGGGGGCCCACAGATACGCAGTATTTT.

This chain links TRBV10-2 with TRBJ1-2, with D maybe TRBD1 (5 bases). This CDR3 has 13 residues. Trimming took off 3 bases at V and 7 bases at J, with 12 bases between the two ends. Germline V CDR1 and CDR2: WSHSY, SAAADI. The CDR3 sequence: CASSDREQGGYTF. CDR3 in DNA: TGCGCCAGCAGTGACAGGGAGCAAGGTGGCTACACCTTC.

The chain uses TRBV6-1 and TRBJ1-5; no reliable D call. There are 16 residues in the CDR3. Trimming removed 1 base at V and 3 bases at J, with 13 bases between. Per the germline V gene, CDR1 is MNHNS and CDR2 is SASEGT. The CDR3 DNA is TGTGCCAGCAGTGAAGGACCGGTAGCCTCCAATCAGCCCCAGCATTTT. This gives the protein CASSEGPVASNQPQHF.

This sequence joins TRBV10-3 and TRBJ1-2; D perhaps matches TRBD1 (5 bases). The ends were cut back, 10 bases at V and 7 bases at J, with 16 bases in the middle. The germline CDR1 and CDR2 sequences are ENHRY and SYGVKD. The CDR3 is 12 amino acids. CDR3 in DNA: TGTGCCACTAACGGGGGTCCAGCTGGCTACACCTTC. Protein sequence: CATNGGPAGYTF.

This clone was detected once. V usage is TRBV7-2 and J usage is TRBJ2-6, with TRBD1 as a possible D gene (5 bases). The length of the CDR3 is 19 residues. Trimming took 2 bases from V and 2 from J, leaving 19 bases between them. Germline CDR1 is SGHTA and CDR2 is FQGNSA. This CDR3 is CASSLKMGRVITGANVLTF. DNA for the CDR3: TGTGCCAGCAGCTTAAAAATGGGCAGGGTAATTACTGGGGCCAACGTCCTGACTTTC.